Listed below are T cell receptor beta chains from one sample, sequenced in a study of low-dose radiotherapy and immunotherapy resistance in tumors. TCRdb re-called the reads with MiXCR, one entry per CDR3 protein. The sample has 55,000 to 70,000 distinct CDR3 sequences, around 27% seen once. Here the sequenced sample was PBMCs, taken before treatment. The receptors come from a male donor with prostate cancer. CDR3s include the opening cysteine and the closing phenylalanine or tryptophan. D genes are given only for firm matches. Clone size is stated in some rows and not others, as once, few, many or a class when expanded.

DNA: TGCGCCAGCAGTCGAGGACCCGGGGCCGAGGGAGAGACCCAGTACTTC; CDR3: CASSRGPGAEGETQYF; V: TRBV23-1; D: NA; J: TRBJ2-5; size: many
DNA: TGCAGTGCTAGTGGGTTTTCTAGCGGGGGACCAACAGATACGCAGTATTTT; CDR3: CSASGFSSGGPTDTQYF; V: TRBV20-1; D: TRBD2; J: TRBJ2-3; size: NA
DNA: TGTGCCAGCAACGGGGTGTTTACCAACACAGATACGCAGTATTTT; CDR3: CASNGVFTNTDTQYF; V: TRBV2; D: NA; J: TRBJ2-3; size: NA
DNA: TGCGCCAGCAGCTTGAAGGGTAGCACTGAAGCTTTCTTT; CDR3: CASSLKGSTEAFF; V: TRBV5-1; D: NA; J: TRBJ1-1; size: NA
DNA: TGTGCCAGCACCCTTCGACAGGGCGGAAACACTGAAGCTTTCTTT; CDR3: CASTLRQGGNTEAFF; V: TRBV27; D: TRBD1; J: TRBJ1-1; size: few
DNA: TGTGCCAGCAGTTACTCCACATTCAACTATGGCTACACCTTC; CDR3: CASSYSTFNYGYTF; V: TRBV6-6; D: NA; J: TRBJ1-2; size: many
DNA: TGTGCCAGCAGGGCGGGACAGGGGAATCAGCCCCAGCATTTT; CDR3: CASRAGQGNQPQHF; V: TRBV2; D: TRBD1; J: TRBJ1-5; size: few
DNA: TGTGCCAGCAGCGTGGCAGGTTACACCGGGGAGCTGTTTTTT; CDR3: CASSVAGYTGELFF; V: TRBV9; D: NA; J: TRBJ2-2; size: NA
DNA: TGTGCCACAGGGTCGTCTCAGCCCCAGCATTTT; CDR3: CATGSSQPQHF; V: TRBV15; D: NA; J: TRBJ1-5; size: many
DNA: TGTGCCAGCAGTTACTCTTTCGGGAGTAGTACGCAGTATTTT; CDR3: CASSYSFGSSTQYF; V: TRBV6-6; D: NA; J: TRBJ2-3; size: many
DNA: TGTGCCAGCAGCACCGGGACAGGCGTCGAGCAGTACTTC; CDR3: CASSTGTGVEQYF; V: TRBV2; D: TRBD1; J: TRBJ2-7; size: many
DNA: TGCAGTGCTAGGTTACCGGGTCCGCCTGGAAACACCATATATTTT; CDR3: CSARLPGPPGNTIYF; V: TRBV20-1; D: NA; J: TRBJ1-3; size: many
DNA: TGTGCCAGCAGCTTCAGGCAGGGGGCCGGGGAGCAGTACTTC; CDR3: CASSFRQGAGEQYF; V: TRBV5-4; D: TRBD1; J: TRBJ2-7; size: many
DNA: TGTGCCAGCAGTTTATGGCGCGGGTCCAACGATCAGCCCCAGCATTTT; CDR3: CASSLWRGSNDQPQHF; V: TRBV28; D: NA; J: TRBJ1-5; size: once
DNA: TGCGCCAGCAGCACAACGGGACAGGGCACAGATACGCAGTATTTT; CDR3: CASSTTGQGTDTQYF; V: TRBV5-1; D: TRBD1; J: TRBJ2-3; size: many
DNA: TGCGCCAGCACCCCTACCCCGGGGACAGGCTACAATGAGCAGTTCTTC; CDR3: CASTPTPGTGYNEQFF; V: TRBV5-1; D: TRBD1; J: TRBJ2-1; size: many
DNA: TGTGCCAGCAGGCCCCCGGCTGCGGGGGCTGGCTACACCTTC; CDR3: CASRPPAAGAGYTF; V: TRBV28; D: NA; J: TRBJ1-2; size: many
DNA: TGTGCCAGCACCCCGGACCGGGTCGGGTCAGATACGCAGTATTTT; CDR3: CASTPDRVGSDTQYF; V: TRBV12-3/TRBV12-4; D: NA; J: TRBJ2-3; size: many
DNA: TGCAGTGCTACCCTTTCAGATACGCAGTATTTT; CDR3: CSATLSDTQYF; V: TRBV20-1; D: NA; J: TRBJ2-3; size: many
DNA: TGTGCCAGCAGTGAGAGGGTGGGAATCACCGGGGAGCTGTTTTTT; CDR3: CASSERVGITGELFF; V: TRBV2; D: NA; J: TRBJ2-2; size: many
DNA: TGTGCCAGCTCACAGGGGGCCCATTACGAGCAGTACTTC; CDR3: CASSQGAHYEQYF; V: TRBV18; D: TRBD1; J: TRBJ2-7; size: few
DNA: TGTGCCAGCAGCCAAGCCATGGACAGGAATGAAAAACTGTTTTTT; CDR3: CASSQAMDRNEKLFF; V: TRBV3-1; D: TRBD1; J: TRBJ1-4; size: many
DNA: TGCGCCAGCAGCTTTGGACCGGGGGAGAAACTGTTTTTT; CDR3: CASSFGPGEKLFF; V: TRBV5-1; D: NA; J: TRBJ1-4; size: many
DNA: TGTGCTAGTGGTCCCCGGGGGCTCGATAGCAATCAGCCCCAGCATTTT; CDR3: CASGPRGLDSNQPQHF; V: TRBV12-5; D: NA; J: TRBJ1-5; size: few
DNA: TGCGCCAGCAGCTGGGGGACTAGCGGACAAGAGACCCAGTACTTC; CDR3: CASSWGTSGQETQYF; V: TRBV5-1; D: TRBD2; J: TRBJ2-5; size: many
DNA: TGTGCCAGCAGCCCGCGGGTGCAGGGGGAACGTGGCTACACCTTC; CDR3: CASSPRVQGERGYTF; V: TRBV5-4; D: TRBD1; J: TRBJ1-2; size: NA
DNA: TGTGCCAGCAGCCAAGATAGCGGGACCGCCTACGAGCAGTACTTC; CDR3: CASSQDSGTAYEQYF; V: TRBV3-1; D: TRBD2; J: TRBJ2-7; size: many
DNA: TGTGCCAGCAGTCTAGGGACAGGGAGGGAAAAACTGTTTTTT; CDR3: CASSLGTGREKLFF; V: TRBV12-3/TRBV12-4; D: TRBD1; J: TRBJ1-4; size: NA
DNA: TGTGCCAGCAGCTTGGACTTCCAAGAGACCCAGTACTTC; CDR3: CASSLDFQETQYF; V: TRBV7-2; D: NA; J: TRBJ2-5; size: many
DNA: TGTGCCAGCAGCTTCGCTAGCGGGGCCCTAGAGACCCAGTACTTC; CDR3: CASSFASGALETQYF; V: TRBV7-8; D: TRBD2; J: TRBJ2-5; size: many
DNA: TGTGCCAGCAGTTTATCGCCAGGGACTGGCTACACCTTC; CDR3: CASSLSPGTGYTF; V: TRBV28; D: NA; J: TRBJ1-2; size: few
DNA: TGTGCCAGCAGTCTACCCTGGACAGGTCGAAAGGGGACTGAAGCTTTCTTT; CDR3: CASSLPWTGRKGTEAFF; V: TRBV28; D: TRBD1; J: TRBJ1-1; size: NA
DNA: TGTGCCAGCACCCTAGGGGATTGGGCGGAGCTGTTTTTT; CDR3: CASTLGDWAELFF; V: TRBV28; D: NA; J: TRBJ2-2; size: medium-sized
DNA: TGTGCCAGCAGTTCCTCCGAGGGGTCTAGCGGGAGGGCCAACGAGCAGTACTTC; CDR3: CASSSSEGSSGRANEQYF; V: TRBV28; D: TRBD2; J: TRBJ2-7; size: NA
DNA: TGTGCCAGCAGCTTGCAGGGTCGGGTAGGACAGTTCTTC; CDR3: CASSLQGRVGQFF; V: TRBV5-8; D: NA; J: TRBJ2-1; size: many
DNA: TGTGCCAGCAGTTACTCGACCCCAGTGACCTCCGAAGCTTTCTTT; CDR3: CASSYSTPVTSEAFF; V: TRBV6-2/TRBV6-3; D: NA; J: TRBJ1-1; size: many
DNA: TGTGCCAGCAGCTTAGGTATGGGGGTTGGAGAGCAGTACTTC; CDR3: CASSLGMGVGEQYF; V: TRBV11-2; D: NA; J: TRBJ2-7; size: many
DNA: TGTGCCAGCAGCTACCGGGACAGGGTTTCCTACGAGCAGTACTTC; CDR3: CASSYRDRVSYEQYF; V: TRBV5-6; D: TRBD1; J: TRBJ2-7; size: once
DNA: TGCAGCGTTGAAGAAGGGGGTCGAGAGCAGTACTTC; CDR3: CSVEEGGREQYF; V: TRBV29-1; D: NA; J: TRBJ2-7; size: many
DNA: TGCAGCGTTGAAGGTTCCCTAGCGGGAGGGCCCTACAATGAGCAGTTCTTC; CDR3: CSVEGSLAGGPYNEQFF; V: TRBV29-1; D: TRBD2; J: TRBJ2-1; size: NA
DNA: TGTGCCATCAAGCCCGACCCCCCGGGAGACATAGATACGCAGTATTTT; CDR3: CAIKPDPPGDIDTQYF; V: TRBV10-3; D: NA; J: TRBJ2-3; size: many
DNA: TGTGCCAGCAGTTTAGCTGGGGTCAGCTCCTACAATGAGCAGTTCTTC; CDR3: CASSLAGVSSYNEQFF; V: TRBV28; D: NA; J: TRBJ2-1; size: NA
DNA: TGTGCCAGCAGCTTACGGGACTCAAGATCTTACGAGCAGTACTTC; CDR3: CASSLRDSRSYEQYF; V: TRBV7-8; D: NA; J: TRBJ2-7; size: many
DNA: TGTGCCAGCAGGGAGCTATGGGAAGACTCTGGAAACACCATATATTTT; CDR3: CASRELWEDSGNTIYF; V: TRBV6-5; D: NA; J: TRBJ1-3; size: many
DNA: TGTGCCAGCAGCAAACTAGACTCAATGAACACTGAAGCTTTCTTT; CDR3: CASSKLDSMNTEAFF; V: TRBV21-1; D: NA; J: TRBJ1-1; size: medium-sized
DNA: TGTGCCAGCAGCCAAACAAGGAACACTGAAGCTTTCTTT; CDR3: CASSQTRNTEAFF; V: TRBV6-5; D: NA; J: TRBJ1-1; size: medium-sized
DNA: TGTGCCAGCACCTACAGCAGCTCCTACGAGCAGTACTTC; CDR3: CASTYSSSYEQYF; V: TRBV7-2; D: NA; J: TRBJ2-7; size: NA
DNA: TGTGCCAGCAGAACCGACCGGGGTGGAGAGACCCAGTACTTC; CDR3: CASRTDRGGETQYF; V: TRBV28; D: NA; J: TRBJ2-5; size: many
DNA: TGTGCTAGTGGTACAGGGGATTCAACTAATGAAAAACTGTTTTTT; CDR3: CASGTGDSTNEKLFF; V: TRBV12-5; D: TRBD1; J: TRBJ1-4; size: many
DNA: TGTGCCAGCAGCCAACCCCGGGGGGGACTAGCGGGAGGCGGGGGCTACAATGAGCAGTTCTTC; CDR3: CASSQPRGGLAGGGGYNEQFF; V: TRBV7-8; D: TRBD2; J: TRBJ2-1; size: many
DNA: TGTGCCAGCAGCGGCCTAGCGGGAGACACCGGGGAGCTGTTTTTT; CDR3: CASSGLAGDTGELFF; V: TRBV4-2; D: TRBD2; J: TRBJ2-2; size: many
DNA: TGTGCCAGCCCTCCTCGGACAGGGCGTTTAACTGAAGCTTTCTTT; CDR3: CASPPRTGRLTEAFF; V: TRBV28; D: TRBD1; J: TRBJ1-1; size: many
DNA: TGTGCCAGCAGCAAACAGGGAGGCGGTGAAAAACTGTTTTTT; CDR3: CASSKQGGGEKLFF; V: TRBV12-3/TRBV12-4; D: NA; J: TRBJ1-4; size: many
DNA: TGTGCCAGCAGTTTACGAACCGGGACAGCTAGCACAGATACGCAGTATTTT; CDR3: CASSLRTGTASTDTQYF; V: TRBV28; D: TRBD1; J: TRBJ2-3; size: NA
DNA: TGTGCCTGGAGCCCCCCCAGGGGGTATCAGCCCCAGCATTTT; CDR3: CAWSPPRGYQPQHF; V: TRBV30; D: TRBD1; J: TRBJ1-5; size: many
DNA: TGTGCCAGTATCGACACTGGGGACTATGGCTACACCTTC; CDR3: CASIDTGDYGYTF; V: TRBV19; D: NA; J: TRBJ1-2; size: many
DNA: TGTGCCAGCAGTCACGGGACATCCTACGAGCAGTACTTC; CDR3: CASSHGTSYEQYF; V: TRBV27; D: NA; J: TRBJ2-7; size: NA
DNA: TGTGCCATCGGACCAGGGGGCCCCAATTATGGCTACACCTTC; CDR3: CAIGPGGPNYGYTF; V: TRBV10-3; D: TRBD1; J: TRBJ1-2; size: many
DNA: TGTGCCAGCAGGTGGACAGCGAGCTCCTACAATGAGCAGTTCTTC; CDR3: CASRWTASSYNEQFF; V: TRBV7-2; D: NA; J: TRBJ2-1; size: many
DNA: TGTGCCAGCATTTACGGGACACAAGGTTACAATGAGCAGTTCTTC; CDR3: CASIYGTQGYNEQFF; V: TRBV6-2/TRBV6-3; D: NA; J: TRBJ2-1; size: once